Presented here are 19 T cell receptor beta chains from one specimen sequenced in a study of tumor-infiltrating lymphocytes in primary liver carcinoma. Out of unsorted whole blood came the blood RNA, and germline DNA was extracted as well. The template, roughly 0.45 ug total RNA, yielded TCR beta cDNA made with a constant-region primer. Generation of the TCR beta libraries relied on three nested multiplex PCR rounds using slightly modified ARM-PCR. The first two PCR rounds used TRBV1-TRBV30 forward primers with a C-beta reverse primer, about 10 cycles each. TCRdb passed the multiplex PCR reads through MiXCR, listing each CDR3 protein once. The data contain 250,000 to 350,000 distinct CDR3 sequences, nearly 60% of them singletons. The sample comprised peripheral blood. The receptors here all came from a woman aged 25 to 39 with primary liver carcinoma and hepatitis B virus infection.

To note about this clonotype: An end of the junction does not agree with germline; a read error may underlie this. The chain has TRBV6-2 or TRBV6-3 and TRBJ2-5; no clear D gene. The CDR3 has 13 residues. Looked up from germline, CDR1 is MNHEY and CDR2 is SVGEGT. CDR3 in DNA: TGTGCCAGCAGTTTCGGCCGGCAAGAGATCCAGTACTTC. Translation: CASSFGRQEIQYF.

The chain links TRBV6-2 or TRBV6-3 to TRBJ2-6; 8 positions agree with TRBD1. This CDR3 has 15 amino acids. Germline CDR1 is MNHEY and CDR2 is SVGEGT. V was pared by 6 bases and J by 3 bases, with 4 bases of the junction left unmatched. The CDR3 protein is CASRPGGLGANVLTF. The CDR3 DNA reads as TGTGCCAGCAGGCCAGGGGGCCTTGGGGCCAACGTCCTGACTTTC.

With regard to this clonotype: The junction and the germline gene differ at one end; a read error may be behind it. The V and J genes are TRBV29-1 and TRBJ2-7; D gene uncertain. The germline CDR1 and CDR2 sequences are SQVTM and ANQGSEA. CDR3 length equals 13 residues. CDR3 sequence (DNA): TGCAGCGTGAGGTCGGCGGCAACCTACGAGCAACACTTC. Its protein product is CSVRSAATYEQHF.

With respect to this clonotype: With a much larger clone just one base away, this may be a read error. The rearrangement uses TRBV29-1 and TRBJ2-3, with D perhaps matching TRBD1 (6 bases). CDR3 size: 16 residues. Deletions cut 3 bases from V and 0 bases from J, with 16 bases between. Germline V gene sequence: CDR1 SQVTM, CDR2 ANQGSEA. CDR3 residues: CSVEGEHQGSTDTQYF. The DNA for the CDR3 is TGCAGCGTTGAGGGGGAGCATCAGGGGAGCACAGATACGCAGTATTTT.

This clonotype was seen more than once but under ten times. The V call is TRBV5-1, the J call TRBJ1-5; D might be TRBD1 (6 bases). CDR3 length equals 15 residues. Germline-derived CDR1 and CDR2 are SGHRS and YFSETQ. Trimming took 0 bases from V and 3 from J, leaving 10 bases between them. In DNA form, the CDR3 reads TGCGCCAGCAGCTTGGGGACAGTTAACAATCAGCCCCAGCATTTT. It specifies CASSLGTVNNQPQHF.

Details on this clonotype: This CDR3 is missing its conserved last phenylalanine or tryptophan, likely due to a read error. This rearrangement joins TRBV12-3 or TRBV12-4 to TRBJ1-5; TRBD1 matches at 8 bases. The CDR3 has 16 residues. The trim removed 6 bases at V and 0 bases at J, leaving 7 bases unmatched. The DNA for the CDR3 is TGTGCCAGCAGCGCCGGGACAGGTTATAGCAATCAGCCCCAGCATTCT. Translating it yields CASSAGTGYSNQPQHS.

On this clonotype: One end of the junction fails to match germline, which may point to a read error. This CDR3 reads CSEGRGAHYF. The CDR3 nucleotides read TGCAGCGAGGGACGCGGGGCCCATTACTTC. The chain uses TRBV29-1 and TRBJ2-5; maybe TRBD2 (6 bases). The CDR3 length is 10 residues. Per the germline V gene, CDR1 is SQVTM and CDR2 is ANQGSEA. The variable domain in full, completed from reference TRBV29-1 and TRBJ2-5, reads SAVISQKPSRDICQRGTSLTIQCQVDSQVTMMFWYRQQPGQSLTLIATANQGSEATYESGFVIDKFPISRPNLTFSTLTVSNMSPEDSSIYLCSEGRGAHYFGPGTRLLVL.

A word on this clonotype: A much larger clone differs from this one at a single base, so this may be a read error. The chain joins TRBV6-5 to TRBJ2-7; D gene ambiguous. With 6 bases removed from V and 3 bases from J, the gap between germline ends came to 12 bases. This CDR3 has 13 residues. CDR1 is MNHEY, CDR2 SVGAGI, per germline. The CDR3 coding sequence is TGTGCCAGCAGCCAGTGGCCCTACTACGAGCAGTACTTC. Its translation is CASSQWPYYEQYF.

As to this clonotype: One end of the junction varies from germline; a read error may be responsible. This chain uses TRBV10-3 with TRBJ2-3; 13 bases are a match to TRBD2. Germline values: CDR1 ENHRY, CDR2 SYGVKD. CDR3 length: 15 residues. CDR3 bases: TGTGCCATCAGGGGAGGGACTAGCGGGACCGATACGCATTATTTT. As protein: CAIRGGTSGTDTHYF.

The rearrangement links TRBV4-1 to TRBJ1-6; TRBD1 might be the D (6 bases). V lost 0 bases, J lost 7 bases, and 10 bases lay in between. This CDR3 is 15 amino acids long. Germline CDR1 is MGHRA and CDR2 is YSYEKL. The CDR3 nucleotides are TGCGCCAGCAGCCAAGAAACGCAGGGGAATTCACCCCTCCACTTT. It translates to CASSQETQGNSPLHF.

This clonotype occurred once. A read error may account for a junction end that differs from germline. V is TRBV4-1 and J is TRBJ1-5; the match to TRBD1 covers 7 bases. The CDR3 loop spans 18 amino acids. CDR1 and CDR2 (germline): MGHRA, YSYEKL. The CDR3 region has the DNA TGCGCCAGCAGCCAAGTCCCGCAGACAGGGTATAGCAATCAGCCCCAGCATTTC. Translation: CASSQVPQTGYSNQPQHF.

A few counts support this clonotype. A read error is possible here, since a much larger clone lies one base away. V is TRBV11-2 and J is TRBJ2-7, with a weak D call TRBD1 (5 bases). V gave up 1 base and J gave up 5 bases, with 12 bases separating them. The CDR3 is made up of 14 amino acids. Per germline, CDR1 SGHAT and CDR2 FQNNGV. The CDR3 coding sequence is TGTGCCAGCAGCTTAGGGGGCAGAACCAACGAGCAGTACTTC. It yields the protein CASSLGGRTNEQYF.

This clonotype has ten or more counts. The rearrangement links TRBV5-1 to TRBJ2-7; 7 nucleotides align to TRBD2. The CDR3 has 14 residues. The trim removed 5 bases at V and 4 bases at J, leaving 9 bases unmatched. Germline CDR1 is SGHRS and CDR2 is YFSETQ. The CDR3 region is CASSPADGGYEQYF. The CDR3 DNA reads TGCGCCAGCAGTCCCGCCGACGGGGGGTACGAGCAGTACTTC. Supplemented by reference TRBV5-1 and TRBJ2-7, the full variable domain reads KAGVTQTPRYLIKTRGQQVTLSCSPISGHRSVSWYQQTPGQGLQFLFEYFSETQRNKGNFPGRFSGRQFSNSRSEMNVSTLELGDSALYLCASSPADGGYEQYFGPGTRLTVT.

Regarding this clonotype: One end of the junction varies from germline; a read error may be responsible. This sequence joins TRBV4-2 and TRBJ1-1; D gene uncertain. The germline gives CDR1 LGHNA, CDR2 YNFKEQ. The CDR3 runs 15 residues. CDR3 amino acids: CARSQVDRPNTEAFF. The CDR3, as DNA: TGTGCCCGCAGCCAAGTAGACCGTCCGAACACCGAAGCTTTCTTT.

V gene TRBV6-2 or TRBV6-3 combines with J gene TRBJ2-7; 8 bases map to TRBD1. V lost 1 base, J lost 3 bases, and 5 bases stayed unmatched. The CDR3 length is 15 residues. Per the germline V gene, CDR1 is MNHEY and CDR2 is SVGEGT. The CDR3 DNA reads TGTGCCAGCAGTTACTTGGACAGGGTGGTCTACGAGCAGTACTTC. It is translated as CASSYLDRVVYEQYF.

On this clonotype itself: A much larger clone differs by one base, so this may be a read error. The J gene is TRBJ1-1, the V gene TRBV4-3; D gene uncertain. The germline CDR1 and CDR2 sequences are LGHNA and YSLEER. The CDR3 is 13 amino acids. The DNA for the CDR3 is TGCGCCGGCAGCCCCTCGCCTGGGACTGAAGCTTTCTTT. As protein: CAGSPSPGTEAFF.

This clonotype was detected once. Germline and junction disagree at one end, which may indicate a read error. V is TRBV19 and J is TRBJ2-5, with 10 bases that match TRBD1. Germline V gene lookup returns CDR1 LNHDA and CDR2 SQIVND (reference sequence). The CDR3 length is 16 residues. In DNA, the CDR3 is TGTACCAGTAGGATGAGGACAGGGGGTGATCAAGAGACCCAGTACTTC. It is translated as CTSRMRTGGDQETQYF.

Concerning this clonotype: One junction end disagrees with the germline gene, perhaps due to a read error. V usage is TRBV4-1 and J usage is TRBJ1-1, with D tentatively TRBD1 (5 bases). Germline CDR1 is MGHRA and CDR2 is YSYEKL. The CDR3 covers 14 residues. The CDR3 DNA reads TGCGCCAGCAGCCATCCCGGGACCAACACCGAAGCTTCCTTT. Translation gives CASSHPGTNTEASF.

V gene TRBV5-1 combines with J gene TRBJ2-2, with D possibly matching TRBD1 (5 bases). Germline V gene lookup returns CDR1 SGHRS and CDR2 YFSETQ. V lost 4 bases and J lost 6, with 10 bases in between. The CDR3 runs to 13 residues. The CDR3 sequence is CASSQQGSGELFF. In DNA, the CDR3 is TGCGCCAGCAGCCAGCAGGGTTCCGGGGAGCTGTTTTTT.